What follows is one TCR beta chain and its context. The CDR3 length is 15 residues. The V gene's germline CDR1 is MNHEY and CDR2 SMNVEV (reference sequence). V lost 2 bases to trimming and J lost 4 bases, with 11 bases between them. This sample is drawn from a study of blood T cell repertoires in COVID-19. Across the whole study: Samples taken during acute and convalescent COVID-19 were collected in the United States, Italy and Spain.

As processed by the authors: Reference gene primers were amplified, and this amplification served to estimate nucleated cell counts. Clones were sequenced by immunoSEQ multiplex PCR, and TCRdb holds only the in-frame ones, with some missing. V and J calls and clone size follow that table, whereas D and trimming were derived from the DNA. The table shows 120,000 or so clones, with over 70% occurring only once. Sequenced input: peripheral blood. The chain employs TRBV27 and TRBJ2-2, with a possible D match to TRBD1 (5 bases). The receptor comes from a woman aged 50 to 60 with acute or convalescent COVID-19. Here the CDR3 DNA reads TGTGCCAGCAGTTTAGTCAGGGCGAGCACCGGGGAGCTGTTTTTT. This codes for CASSLVRASTGELFF.